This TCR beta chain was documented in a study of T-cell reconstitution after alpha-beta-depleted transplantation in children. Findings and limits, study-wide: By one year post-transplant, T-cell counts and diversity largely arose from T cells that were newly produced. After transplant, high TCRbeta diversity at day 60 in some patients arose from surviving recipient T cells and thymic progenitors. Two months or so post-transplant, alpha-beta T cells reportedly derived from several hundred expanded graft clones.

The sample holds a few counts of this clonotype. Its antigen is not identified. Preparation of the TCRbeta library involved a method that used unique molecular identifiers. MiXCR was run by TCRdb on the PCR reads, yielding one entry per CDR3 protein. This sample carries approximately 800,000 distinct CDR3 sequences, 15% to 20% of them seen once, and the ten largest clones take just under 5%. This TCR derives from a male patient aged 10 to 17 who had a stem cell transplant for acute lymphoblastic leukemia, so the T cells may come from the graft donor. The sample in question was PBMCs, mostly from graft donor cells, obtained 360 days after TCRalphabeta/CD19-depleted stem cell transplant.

CDR3 sequence reads: CASRAAGNSNIQYF. The CDR3 DNA is TGCGCCAGCCGAGCGGCAGGGAATTCAAACATTCAGTACTTC. The chain employs TRBV5-1 and TRBJ2-4; D assignment may be TRBD1 or TRBD2 (5 bases each). CDR1 is SGHRS and CDR2 is YFSETQ in the germline V gene. This CDR3 comprises 14 residues. The germline V and J ends were trimmed by 7 bases and 6 bases, with 17 bases remaining between them.